This T cell receptor beta chain was captured in a study of response to subunit inactivated influenza vaccine (dated by TCRdb to the late 2010s). Turning to the overall study: The study used deep quantitative T cell receptor repertoire profiling to track responses to a trivalent subunit inactivated influenza vaccine.

This clonotype was counted ten times or more. Its antigen has not been determined. Per-nucleotide qualities are absent, and no much larger clonotype sits a single base away. Library construction relied on RT-PCR. The run used an Illumina HiSeq 2500. TCRdb reprocessed the public reads (quality trimming at Q25 with fastp, clone calling with MiXCR) and kept in-frame beta chains. One record per CDR3 amino acid sequence lists the most common genes and DNA. The table for this sample lists approximately 700,000 distinct CDR3 sequences; approximately 14% of them were counted only once. Jointly, the top ten make up about 9.9% of the sample. Spanning cysteine to phenylalanine, the CDR3 consists of 13 amino acids. Kept here is only the CDR3 DNA, which spans 39 bases and is read in frame from base 1. Trimming removed 4 bases from V and 3 bases from J, leaving 9 bases between the germline ends. The germline V gene specifies SQVTM as CDR1 and ANQGSEA as CDR2.

Results and caveats for the whole study, not just this receptor: The authors proposed that each seasonal influenza vaccination may bring in only a limited number of new T cells.

This receptor chain uses TRBV29-1 and TRBJ2-2, with no reliable assignment of the D segment. The specimen comprised PBMCs from blood, sampled about 11 days after vaccination. This TCR derives from a man aged 45-60 years who received an inactivated influenza vaccine. Donor details come from another sample of the same person, matched by shared clones. The nucleotide sequence is given as TGCAGCGTTGTCCTTGCGGACACCGGGGAGCTGTTTTTT. Translated, it gives CSVVLADTGELFF.